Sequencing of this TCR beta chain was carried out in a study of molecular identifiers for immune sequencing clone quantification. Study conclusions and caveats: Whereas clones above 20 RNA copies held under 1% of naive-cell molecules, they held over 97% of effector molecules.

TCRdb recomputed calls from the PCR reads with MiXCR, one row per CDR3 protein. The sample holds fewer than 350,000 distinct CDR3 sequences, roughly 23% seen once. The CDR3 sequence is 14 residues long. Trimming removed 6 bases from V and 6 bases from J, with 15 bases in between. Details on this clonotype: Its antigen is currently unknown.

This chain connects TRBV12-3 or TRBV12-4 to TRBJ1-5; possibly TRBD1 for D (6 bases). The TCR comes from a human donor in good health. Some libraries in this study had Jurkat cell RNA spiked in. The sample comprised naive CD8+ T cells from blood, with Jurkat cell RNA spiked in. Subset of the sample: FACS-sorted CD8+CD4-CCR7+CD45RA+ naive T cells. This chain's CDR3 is CASSSTRGGQPQHF. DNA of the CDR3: TGTGCCAGCAGCTCGACCAGGGGCGGTCAGCCCCAGCATTTT.